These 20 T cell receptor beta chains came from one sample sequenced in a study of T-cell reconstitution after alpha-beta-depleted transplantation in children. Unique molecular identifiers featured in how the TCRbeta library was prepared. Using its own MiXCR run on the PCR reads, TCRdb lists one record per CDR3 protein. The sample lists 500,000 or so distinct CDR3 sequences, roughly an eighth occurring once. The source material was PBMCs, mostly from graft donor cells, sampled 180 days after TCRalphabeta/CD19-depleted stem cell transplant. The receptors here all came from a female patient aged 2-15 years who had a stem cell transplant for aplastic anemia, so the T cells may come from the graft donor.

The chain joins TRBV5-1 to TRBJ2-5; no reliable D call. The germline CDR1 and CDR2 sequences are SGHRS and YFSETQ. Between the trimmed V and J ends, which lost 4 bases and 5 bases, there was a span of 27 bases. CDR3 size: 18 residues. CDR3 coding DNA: TGCGCCAGCAGCCCACAAATATACTCGAGGACGGCCGGGGAGACCCAGTACTTC. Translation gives CASSPQIYSRTAGETQYF.

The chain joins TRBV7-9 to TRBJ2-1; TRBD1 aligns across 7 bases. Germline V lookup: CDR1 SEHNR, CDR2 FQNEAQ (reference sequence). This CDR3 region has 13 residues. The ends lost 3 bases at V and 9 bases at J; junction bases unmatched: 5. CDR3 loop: CASSFGTAGEQFF. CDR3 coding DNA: TGTGCCAGCAGCTTCGGGACAGCCGGTGAGCAGTTCTTC.

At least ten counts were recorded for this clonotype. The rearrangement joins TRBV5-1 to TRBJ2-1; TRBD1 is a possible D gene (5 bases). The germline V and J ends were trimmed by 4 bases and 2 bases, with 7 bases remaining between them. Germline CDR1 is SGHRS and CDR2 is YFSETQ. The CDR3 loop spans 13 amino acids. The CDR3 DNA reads TGCGCCAGCAGCCAGGGAACCTACAATGAGCAGTTCTTC. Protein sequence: CASSQGTYNEQFF.

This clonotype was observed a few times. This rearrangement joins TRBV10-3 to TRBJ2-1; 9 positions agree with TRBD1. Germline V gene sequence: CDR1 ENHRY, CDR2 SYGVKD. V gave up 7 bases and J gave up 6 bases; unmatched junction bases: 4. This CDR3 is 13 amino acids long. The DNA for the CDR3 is TGTGCCATCAAAGAGACAGGGGGCAATGAGCAGTTCTTC. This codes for CAIKETGGNEQFF.

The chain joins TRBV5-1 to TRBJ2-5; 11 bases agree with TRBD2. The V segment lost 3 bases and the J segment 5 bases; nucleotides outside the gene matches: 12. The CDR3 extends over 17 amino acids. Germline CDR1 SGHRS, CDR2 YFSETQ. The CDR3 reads CASSSGIAGGTRETQYF. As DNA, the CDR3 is TGCGCCAGCAGCTCGGGGATAGCGGGAGGGACTCGTGAGACCCAGTACTTC.

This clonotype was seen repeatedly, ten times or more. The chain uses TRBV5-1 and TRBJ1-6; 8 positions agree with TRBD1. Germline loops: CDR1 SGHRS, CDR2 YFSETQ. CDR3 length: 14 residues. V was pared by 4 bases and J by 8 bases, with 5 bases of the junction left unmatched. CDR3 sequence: CASSPDRAYSPLHF. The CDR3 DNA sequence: TGCGCCAGCAGCCCGGACAGGGCCTATTCACCCCTCCACTTT.

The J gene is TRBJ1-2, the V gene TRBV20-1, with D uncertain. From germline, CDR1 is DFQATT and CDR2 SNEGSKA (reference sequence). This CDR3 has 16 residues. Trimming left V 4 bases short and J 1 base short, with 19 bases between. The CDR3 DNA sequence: TGCAGTGCTACAGAACTAGTAGAACGCAGTAACTATGGCTACACCTTC. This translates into CSATELVERSNYGYTF.

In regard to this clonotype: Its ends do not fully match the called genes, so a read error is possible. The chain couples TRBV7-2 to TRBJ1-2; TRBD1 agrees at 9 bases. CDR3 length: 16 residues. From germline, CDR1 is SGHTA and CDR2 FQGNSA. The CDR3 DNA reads TGTGCCAGCAACTTAGTGGGACAGGGAGGGCTCTATGGCTACACCTTC. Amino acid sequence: CASNLVGQGGLYGYTF. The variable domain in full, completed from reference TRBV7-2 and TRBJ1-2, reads GAGVSQSPSNKVTEKGKDVELRCDPISGHTALYWYRQSLGQGLEFLIYFQGNSAPDKSGLPSDRFSAERTGGSVSTLTIQRTQQEDSAVYLCASNLVGQGGLYGYTFGSGTRLTVV.

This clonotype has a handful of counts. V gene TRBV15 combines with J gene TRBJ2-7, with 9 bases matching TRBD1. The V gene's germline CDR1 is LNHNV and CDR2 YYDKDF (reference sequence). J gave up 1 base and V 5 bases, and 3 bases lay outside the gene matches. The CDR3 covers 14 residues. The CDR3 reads CATSLDRGSYEQYF. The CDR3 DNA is TGTGCCACCAGCCTGGACAGGGGATCCTACGAGCAGTACTTC.

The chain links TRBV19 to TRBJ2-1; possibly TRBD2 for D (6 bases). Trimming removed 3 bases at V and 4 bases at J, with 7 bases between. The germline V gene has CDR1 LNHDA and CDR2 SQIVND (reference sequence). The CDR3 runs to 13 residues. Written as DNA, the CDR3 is TGTGCCAGTAGTATGGCGGGGTACAATGAGCAGTTCTTC. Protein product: CASSMAGYNEQFF.

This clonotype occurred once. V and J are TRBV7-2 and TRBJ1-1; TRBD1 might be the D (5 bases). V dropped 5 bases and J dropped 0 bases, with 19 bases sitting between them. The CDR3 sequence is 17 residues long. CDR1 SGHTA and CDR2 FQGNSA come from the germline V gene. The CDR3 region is CASSLRPGTSMNTEAFF. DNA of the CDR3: TGTGCCAGCAGCCTCCGTCCAGGGACTAGTATGAACACTGAAGCTTTCTTT.

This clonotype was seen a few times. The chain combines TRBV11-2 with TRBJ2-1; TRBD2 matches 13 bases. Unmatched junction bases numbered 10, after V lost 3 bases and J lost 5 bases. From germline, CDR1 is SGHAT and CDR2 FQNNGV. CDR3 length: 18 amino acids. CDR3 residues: CASSFRTSGSRENNEQFF. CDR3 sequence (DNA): TGTGCCAGCAGCTTCAGGACTAGCGGGAGTAGGGAGAACAATGAGCAGTTCTTC.

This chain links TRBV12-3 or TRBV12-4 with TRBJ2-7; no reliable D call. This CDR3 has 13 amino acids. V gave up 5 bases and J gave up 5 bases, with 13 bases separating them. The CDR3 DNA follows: TGTGCCAGCAGTACTAAAATTGGCCACGAGCAGTACTTC. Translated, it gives CASSTKIGHEQYF.

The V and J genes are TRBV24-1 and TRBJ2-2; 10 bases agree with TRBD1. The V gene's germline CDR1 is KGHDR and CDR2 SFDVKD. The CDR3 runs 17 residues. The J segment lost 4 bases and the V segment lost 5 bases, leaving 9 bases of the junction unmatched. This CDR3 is CATSALPGQGRTGELFF. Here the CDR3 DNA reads TGTGCCACCAGTGCACTCCCGGGACAGGGGCGCACCGGGGAGCTGTTTTTT.

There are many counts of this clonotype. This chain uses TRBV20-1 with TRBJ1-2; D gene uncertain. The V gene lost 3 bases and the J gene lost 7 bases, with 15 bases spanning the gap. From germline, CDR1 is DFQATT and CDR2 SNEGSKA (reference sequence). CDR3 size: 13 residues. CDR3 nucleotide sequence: TGCAGTGCTAGCGACGGAAGGGCTGGTGGCTACACCTTC. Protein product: CSASDGRAGGYTF.

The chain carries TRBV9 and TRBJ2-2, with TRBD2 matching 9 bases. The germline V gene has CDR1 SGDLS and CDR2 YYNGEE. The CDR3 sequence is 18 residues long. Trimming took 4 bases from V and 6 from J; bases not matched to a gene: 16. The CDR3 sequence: CASSPRSVREGRAGELFF. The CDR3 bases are TGTGCCAGCAGCCCCCGGTCGGTGCGGGAGGGCCGGGCCGGGGAGCTGTTTTTT.

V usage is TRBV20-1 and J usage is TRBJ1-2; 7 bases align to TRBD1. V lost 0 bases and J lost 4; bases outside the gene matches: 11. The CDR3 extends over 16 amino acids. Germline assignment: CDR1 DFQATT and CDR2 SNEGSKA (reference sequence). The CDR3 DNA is TGCAGTGCTAGAGATGGAAAACAGGGGCCGGGCTATGGCTACACCTTC. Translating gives CSARDGKQGPGYGYTF.

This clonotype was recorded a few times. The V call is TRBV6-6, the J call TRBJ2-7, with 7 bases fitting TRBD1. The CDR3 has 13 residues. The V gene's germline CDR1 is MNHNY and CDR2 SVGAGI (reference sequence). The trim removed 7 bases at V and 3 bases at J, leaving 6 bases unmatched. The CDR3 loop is CASNPTGVYEQYF. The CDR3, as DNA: TGTGCCAGCAATCCTACAGGGGTCTACGAGCAGTACTTC.

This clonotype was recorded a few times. The CDR3 region has the DNA TGTGCCAGTAGTATAGCCGGCATTTTTAATGAAAAACTGTTTTTT. Residues: CASSIAGIFNEKLFF. The chain carries TRBV19 and TRBJ1-4; D not certain. Trimming stripped 1 base from V and 4 bases from J, with 10 bases between. Germline-derived CDR1 and CDR2 are LNHDA and SQIVND (reference sequence). This CDR3 has 15 amino acids.

CDR3 region: CASSVEEGSDVYYEQYV. In nucleotides, the CDR3 is TGTGCCAGCAGCGTAGAGGAGGGTTCCGATGTTTACTACGAGCAGTACGTC. V and J are TRBV9 and TRBJ2-7, with D possibly TRBD2 on 6 matching bases. The V gene's germline CDR1 is SGDLS and CDR2 YYNGEE. V shed 0 bases and J shed 3 bases, with 19 bases lying between them. The CDR3 is 17 amino acids.